This entry lists 5 T cell receptor beta chains sequenced from one sample in a study of T-cell reconstitution after alpha-beta-depleted transplantation in children. Using unique molecular identifiers, the investigators prepared the TCRbeta library. TCRdb reprocessed the PCR reads with MiXCR, giving one entry per CDR3 protein. The sample lists fewer than 750,000 distinct CDR3 sequences; about a quarter were seen once. This material consisted of PBMCs, taken before TCRalphabeta/CD19-depleted stem cell transplant. The receptors were gathered from a boy under two years old with Wiskott-Aldrich syndrome, due to receive a stem cell transplant.

This clonotype was counted between two and nine times. This chain connects TRBV20-1 to TRBJ2-7, with TRBD1 matching 7 bases. The length of the CDR3 is 14 residues. Germline V gene data show CDR1 as DFQATT and CDR2 as SNEGSKA (reference sequence). Trimming cost V 5 bases and J 1 base; bases outside gene matches: 8. The CDR3 DNA is TGCAGTGCTGCTAACAGGGGATTATCCTACGAGCAGTACTTC. As protein: CSAANRGLSYEQYF.

This clonotype was counted only a few times. The chain is built from TRBV7-7 and TRBJ2-2; D is perhaps TRBD1 or TRBD2 (5 bases each). This CDR3 comprises 14 residues. Trimming pared 5 bases from V and 6 bases from J, leaving 13 bases between. Germline V gene sequence: CDR1 SSHAT, CDR2 FNYEAQ (reference sequence). CDR3 DNA sequence: TGTGCCAGCAGCGTCACTAGGGGTGCCGGGGAGCTGTTTTTT. This codes for CASSVTRGAGELFF.

V and J are TRBV12-3 or TRBV12-4 and TRBJ2-5; TRBD1 is a possible D gene (5 bases). Between the trimmed V and J ends, which lost 5 bases and 4 bases, there was a span of 11 bases. The CDR3 spans 13 residues. CDR3 DNA: TGTGCCAGCAGTGACCGACAGTCAGAGACCCAGTACTTC. This gives the protein CASSDRQSETQYF.

The chain links TRBV28 to TRBJ1-2; D gene ambiguous. Per the germline V gene, CDR1 is MDHEN and CDR2 is SYDVKM. The CDR3 extends over 10 amino acids. V dropped 6 bases and J dropped 8 bases, with 7 bases sitting between them. CDR3 nucleotides: TGTGCCAGCAGCCAAGGAGGCTACACCTTC. Translation: CASSQGGYTF.

This sequence joins TRBV7-2 and TRBJ2-3; tentative D call: TRBD1 (6 bases). Germline CDR1 and CDR2: SGHTA and FQGNSA. V was cut by 2 bases and J by 1 base, with 10 bases left in between. There are 15 residues in the CDR3. The DNA for the CDR3 is TGTGCCAGCAGCTTACCACAGGGTGGCACAGATACGCAGTATTTT. Its protein product is CASSLPQGGTDTQYF.